The rows below give T cell receptor beta chains drawn from one sample of a study of shared clonotypes between healthy human individuals. The method was immunoSEQ multiplex PCR; TCRdb's version includes in-frame clones alone and lacks a portion of them. The data contain a few million clones, just over 90% of them singletons. The sequenced material came from naive CD4+ T cells from PBMCs. The receptors were gathered from a man between 18 and 35 years old in good health. Some clones in this sample may be carry-over from other donors' samples. Both conserved end residues are part of each CDR3. The order of the fields is V gene, D gene, J gene, clone size, CDR3 DNA, CDR3 protein. D genes are given only for firm matches. The listing skips clone size in some rows; elsewhere it reads once, few, many or a size class.

v_gene: TRBV2; d_gene: .; j_gene: TRBJ1-1; abundance: .; CDR3nt: TGTGCCAGCAGTGAACGATCCCGTCCCCCCGAAGCTTTCTTT; CDR3aa: CASSERSRPPEAFF
v_gene: TRBV7-8; d_gene: .; j_gene: TRBJ2-3; abundance: once; CDR3nt: TGTGCCAGCAGCTTAGTCAGTTACACAGATACGCAGTATTTT; CDR3aa: CASSLVSYTDTQYF
v_gene: TRBV28; d_gene: .; j_gene: TRBJ2-5; abundance: .; CDR3nt: TGTGCCAGCAGTTTACGGGACTCACAAGAGACCCAGTACTTC; CDR3aa: CASSLRDSQETQYF
v_gene: TRBV5-5; d_gene: TRBD2; j_gene: TRBJ2-7; abundance: .; CDR3nt: TGTGCCAGCAGCACTACGCTAGCGGTTAGGACCTACGAGCAGTACTTC; CDR3aa: CASSTTLAVRTYEQYF
v_gene: TRBV18; d_gene: TRBD2; j_gene: TRBJ2-4; abundance: .; CDR3nt: TGTGCCAGCTCACCACCGGGGCTAGCGGAAAACATTCAGTACTTC; CDR3aa: CASSPPGLAENIQYF
v_gene: TRBV19; d_gene: .; j_gene: TRBJ2-3; abundance: .; CDR3nt: TGTGCCAGTAGTATGACAGTAGATACGCAGTATTTT; CDR3aa: CASSMTVDTQYF
v_gene: TRBV11-2; d_gene: .; j_gene: TRBJ1-2; abundance: .; CDR3nt: TGTGCCAGCAGCCGGGGAAGGGCGGACTATGGCTACACCTTC; CDR3aa: CASSRGRADYGYTF
v_gene: TRBV7-8; d_gene: .; j_gene: TRBJ2-3; abundance: .; CDR3nt: TGTGCCAGCAAAAGGGATGGTAGCGGATATAGCACAGATACGCAGTATTTT; CDR3aa: CASKRDGSGYSTDTQYF
v_gene: TRBV19; d_gene: TRBD1; j_gene: TRBJ2-7; abundance: .; CDR3nt: TGTGCCAGTAGTTCTCATATGACAGGGGGCTACGAGCAGTACTTC; CDR3aa: CASSSHMTGGYEQYF
v_gene: TRBV5-1; d_gene: .; j_gene: TRBJ1-5; abundance: .; CDR3nt: TGCGCCAGCAGCTTGGCCCCCCAGCAGCCCCAGCATTTT; CDR3aa: CASSLAPQQPQHF
v_gene: TRBV29-1; d_gene: .; j_gene: TRBJ1-4; abundance: once; CDR3nt: TGCAGCGTTCGGCGGGTCTTTGGGGAAAAACTGTTTTTT; CDR3aa: CSVRRVFGEKLFF
v_gene: TRBV29-1; d_gene: TRBD2; j_gene: TRBJ2-3; abundance: .; CDR3nt: TGCAGCCTTGGGACTAGCGGGAGAGATACGCAGTATTTT; CDR3aa: CSLGTSGRDTQYF
v_gene: TRBV11-3; d_gene: .; j_gene: TRBJ2-7; abundance: .; CDR3nt: TGTGCCAGCAGCTTAGGGTCTGGGTCCTACGAGCAGTACTTC; CDR3aa: CASSLGSGSYEQYF